The T cell receptor beta chain described here comes from a study of PD-1 blockade in classical Hodgkin lymphoma. The method was immunoSEQ multiplex PCR; TCRdb's version includes in-frame clones alone and lacks a portion of them. The sample yields roughly 7,500 clones, more than 65% seen once. The CDR3 extends over 14 amino acids. V gave up 6 bases and J gave up 1 base, with 9 bases separating them. Germline assignment: CDR1 ENHRY and CDR2 SYGVKD. Exposure to brentuximab vedotin varied, and each patient had relapsed following autologous stem cell transplantation. Starting with thawed PBMCs, CD4+ T cells were purified by magnetic negative selection. In the case of this clone: Antigen: not known.

Overall study findings and caveats: Some patients started nivolumab under 1 year after ASCT, and they were excluded. CD4+ TCR diversity, unlike CD8+, climbed significantly by C4D1.

This TCR was recovered from a human donor with classical Hodgkin lymphoma. The sample was CD4+ T cells from blood, taken at baseline. V gene TRBV10-3 combines with J gene TRBJ2-2; perhaps TRBD1 as D (6 bases). The CDR3 DNA sequence: TGTGCCATCAGAACGACAGGGAACACCGGGGAGCTGTTTTTT. Encoded protein: CAIRTTGNTGELFF.